The 28 T cell receptor beta chains given below trace back to one sample, sequenced in a study of CD8+ T cells in alopecia areata. Extracted RNA was reverse transcribed into cDNA, the sequencing template. The table came from immunoSEQ multiplex PCR; TCRdb's copy has only in-frame clones and leaves some out. The data contain some 150,000 clones, approximately 59% of them singletons. Documented treatment: oral pan-JAK inhibitor, 5-10 mg twice daily. This sample comprised CD4+ T cells sorted from blood, obtained at approximately week 56, from a patient treated with tofacitinib. Receptor source: a human donor with alopecia areata.

A single count supports this clone. The chain recombines TRBV4-2 with TRBJ1-2, with a tentative D call TRBD1 (5 bases). The CDR3 totals 14 residues. V lost 0 bases and J 8 bases, leaving 13 bases between the germline ends. The germline V gene encodes CDR1 LGHNA and CDR2 YNFKEQ. The CDR3 is CASSQEAGGFGYTF. CDR3 nucleotides: TGTGCCAGCAGCCAAGAAGCGGGGGGGTTCGGCTACACCTTC.

V and J are TRBV2 and TRBJ2-7; D might be TRBD1 (5 bases). V shed 4 bases and J shed 6 bases, with 16 bases lying between them. Germline V gene data show CDR1 as SNHLY and CDR2 as FYNNEI. CDR3 size: 14 residues. CDR3 loop: CASSADRSTTEQYF. The DNA of the CDR3 is TGTGCCAGCAGTGCCGACAGAAGTACGACCGAGCAGTACTTC.

The chain joins TRBV18 to TRBJ2-5; D unclear. The germline V and J ends were trimmed by 0 bases and 5 bases, with 7 bases remaining between them. Germline V lookup: CDR1 KGHSH, CDR2 LQKENI. There are 13 residues in the CDR3. The CDR3 DNA is TGTGCCAGCTCACCACCTTCCGGGGAGACCCAGTACTTC. Translating it yields CASSPPSGETQYF.

The chain employs TRBV5-1 and TRBJ2-1, with unresolved D. The CDR3 has 13 amino acids. Germline-derived CDR1 and CDR2 are SGHRS and YFSETQ. V shed 4 bases and J shed 10 bases, with 15 bases lying between them. This chain's CDR3 is CASSERLAGEQFF. The DNA for the CDR3 is TGCGCCAGCAGCGAACGGCTCGCTGGGGAGCAGTTCTTC.

The chain combines TRBV5-1 with TRBJ2-7, with D maybe TRBD1 (6 bases). With 3 bases removed from V and 0 bases from J, the gap between germline ends came to 16 bases. CDR3 length: 16 amino acids. Looked up from germline, CDR1 is SGHRS and CDR2 is YFSETQ. The CDR3 nucleotides are TGCGCCAGCAGCTCGGGTACAGGGCCTTTCTCCTACGAGCAGTACTTC. Protein product: CASSSGTGPFSYEQYF.

The genes are TRBV5-6 and TRBJ1-6; possible D gene TRBD1, 5 bases. The CDR3 extends over 15 amino acids. Looked up from germline, CDR1 is SGHDT and CDR2 is YYEEEE. Trimming pared 0 bases from V and 8 bases from J, leaving 12 bases between. The CDR3 loop reads CASSLDQGYYSPLHF. CDR3 nucleotides: TGTGCCAGCAGCTTGGACCAGGGCTACTATTCACCCCTCCACTTT. Complete variable domain (other parts from reference TRBV5-6 and TRBJ1-6): DAGVTQSPTHLIKTRGQQVTLRCSPKSGHDTVSWYQQALGQGPQFIFQYYEEEERQRGNFPDRFSGHQFPNYSSELNVNALLLGDSALYLCASSLDQGYYSPLHFGNGTRLTVT.

The CDR3: CSAHHAPGYTF. CDR3 bases: TGCAGTGCCCACCACGCTCCTGGCTACACCTTC. The chain employs TRBV20-1 and TRBJ1-2, with D unresolved. The germline gives CDR1 DFQATT, CDR2 SNEGSKA (reference sequence). CDR3 length: 11 amino acids. The V and J ends lost 6 bases and 7 bases respectively, with 12 bases between them.

The V and J genes are TRBV5-1 and TRBJ2-5; 7 bases are a match to TRBD2. Trimming cost V 1 base and J 5 bases; bases outside gene matches: 5. This CDR3 comprises 14 residues. Germline CDR1 reads SGHRS; CDR2 reads YFSETQ. The CDR3 DNA is TGCGCCAGCAGCTTGTTAAGCGGGAAGGAGACCCAGTACTTC. This encodes CASSLLSGKETQYF.

The gene calls are TRBV29-1 and TRBJ2-7; maybe TRBD2 (5 bases). The CDR3 covers 15 residues. CDR1 is SQVTM, CDR2 ANQGSEA, per germline. V was pared by 7 bases and J by 0 bases, with 19 bases between. This chain's CDR3 is CSAFLEQTTSYEQYF. The CDR3, as DNA: TGCAGCGCCTTTTTGGAACAGACTACCTCCTACGAGCAGTACTTC.

DNA for the CDR3: TGTGCCAGCATCCGGGGGGCCGCGAACACCGGGGAGCTGTTTTTT. This encodes CASIRGAANTGELFF. This chain uses TRBV5-6 with TRBJ2-2, with D perhaps matching TRBD2 (7 bases). The ends were cut back, 6 bases at V and 0 bases at J, with 12 bases in the middle. From germline, CDR1 is SGHDT and CDR2 YYEEEE. The CDR3 runs to 15 residues.

This clone has a handful of counts. The CDR3 bases are TGTGCCAGCAGCAAAGGGTTCTACGAGCAGTACTTC. Translation gives CASSKGFYEQYF. The chain has TRBV21-1 and TRBJ2-7. TRBV21-1 represents a pseudogene. This CDR3 has 12 residues.

The chain has TRBV14 and TRBJ2-3, with D possibly called TRBD1 or TRBD2 (5 bases each). CDR1 SGHDN and CDR2 FVKESK come from the germline V gene. Trimming left V 4 bases short and J 0 bases short, with 17 bases between. The CDR3 totals 17 residues. The CDR3 DNA reads as TGTGCCAGCAGCCCCCAACTCGGGACGTCTAGCACAGATACGCAGTATTTT. This gives the protein CASSPQLGTSSTDTQYF.

In its sample, this clone was seen once. The rearrangement links TRBV6-5 to TRBJ2-7; D uncertain. The V gene lost 4 bases and the J gene lost 4 bases, with 11 bases spanning the gap. The CDR3 is made up of 13 amino acids. Germline CDR1 and CDR2: MNHEY and SVGAGI. In DNA, the CDR3 is TGTGCCAGCAGTTCCAACTCGGAATACGAGCAGTACTTC. It is translated as CASSSNSEYEQYF.

As to this clone: The same CDR3 also results from other DNA sequences found in this sample. V gene TRBV30 combines with J gene TRBJ1-2; D gene uncertain. The V gene's germline CDR1 is GTSNPN and CDR2 SVGIG (reference sequence). V was pared by 1 base and J by 2 bases, with 5 bases between. CDR3 length equals 12 residues. The CDR3 nucleotides read TGTGCCTGGAGTGCCGGGAACTATGGCTACACCTTC. It codes for CAWSAGNYGYTF. The variable domain in full, completed from reference TRBV30 and TRBJ1-2, reads SQTIHQWPATLVQPVGSPLSLECTVEGTSNPNLYWYRQAAGRGLQLLFYSVGIGQISSEVPQNLSASRPQDRQFILSSKKLLLSDSGFYLCAWSAGNYGYTFGSGTRLTVV.

This clone was observed a single time. The V call is TRBV4-1, the J call TRBJ1-6; D unclear. The germline V gene encodes CDR1 MGHRA and CDR2 YSYEKL. The CDR3 sequence is 17 residues long. Trimming took off 0 bases at V and 8 bases at J, with 17 bases between the two ends. In DNA, the CDR3 is TGCGCCAGCAGCCAAGATGCGGGCGGGCCCAATTATTCACCCCTCCACTTT. Its protein product is CASSQDAGGPNYSPLHF.

About this clone: Other DNA sequences in the same sample also yield this CDR3. The rearrangement links TRBV19 to TRBJ1-5; D remains unclear. Trimming removed 7 bases from V and 2 bases from J, with 12 bases in between. From germline, CDR1 is LNHDA and CDR2 SQIVND (reference sequence). This CDR3 spans 14 amino acids. The CDR3 is CASNRGEGNQPQHF. DNA for the CDR3: TGTGCCAGTAACCGGGGTGAAGGCAATCAGCCCCAGCATTTT.

The chain recombines TRBV7-9 with TRBJ1-6, with D uncertain. V lost 5 bases to trimming and J lost 14 bases, with 25 bases between them. This CDR3 spans 16 amino acids. Germline V gives CDR1 SEHNR, CDR2 FQNEAQ (reference sequence). The DNA of the CDR3 is TGTGCCAGCAGCGCCGTATGGGCAGGCCCATCATCGGCCCTCCACTTT. Protein: CASSAVWAGPSSALHF.

This clone was observed a few times. The V gene is TRBV6-5, the J gene TRBJ1-4; no clear D. Per the germline V gene, CDR1 is MNHEY and CDR2 is SVGAGI. Trimming cost V 0 bases and J 0 bases, with 8 bases left between them. There are 16 residues in the CDR3. The CDR3 coding sequence is TGTGCCAGCAGTTACTCGAGGGATTCAACTAATGAAAAACTGTTTTTT. It is translated as CASSYSRDSTNEKLFF.

The genes are TRBV30 and TRBJ1-4; D is ambiguous. Germline V CDR1 and CDR2: GTSNPN, SVGIG (reference sequence). Trimming pared 4 bases from V and 0 bases from J, leaving 9 bases between. The CDR3 extends over 14 amino acids. The CDR3 DNA sequence: TGTGCCTGGAACCGGTTAGCAACTAATGAAAAACTGTTTTTT. It translates to CAWNRLATNEKLFF.

The chain carries TRBV2 and TRBJ1-2; maybe TRBD1 (5 bases). The V gene's germline CDR1 is SNHLY and CDR2 FYNNEI. The CDR3 runs 14 residues. The ends were cut back, 4 bases at V and 0 bases at J, with 9 bases in the middle. As DNA, the CDR3 is TGTGCCAGCAGTGGCAGGGTCGCTAACTATGGCTACACCTTC. Protein sequence: CASSGRVANYGYTF.

This clone has only a few counts. The DNA of the CDR3 is TGTGCCAGCAGTTTAGGCAGGTCCGCCCACGAGCAGTACTTC. This encodes CASSLGRSAHEQYF. The rearrangement joins TRBV28 to TRBJ2-7, with unresolved D. V gave up 2 bases and J gave up 5 bases, with 13 bases separating them. CDR1 MDHEN and CDR2 SYDVKM come from the germline V gene. The CDR3 totals 14 residues.

The chain links TRBV9 to TRBJ2-7; 12 positions match TRBD1. CDR3 length: 14 residues. Trimming cost V 4 bases and J 7 bases; bases outside gene matches: 6. Germline V CDR1 and CDR2: SGDLS, YYNGEE. DNA of the CDR3: TGTGCCAGCAGCACGGGACAGGGGGCCGGAGAGCAGTACTTC. Residues: CASSTGQGAGEQYF.

As concerns this clone: Other DNA sequences in the same sample also yield this CDR3. This chain uses TRBV5-1 with TRBJ2-5; D might be TRBD1 (5 bases). Trimming shortened V by 2 bases and J by 1 base, and 9 bases separated the two germline ends. Germline V CDR1 and CDR2: SGHRS, YFSETQ. The CDR3 is made up of 14 amino acids. The CDR3 protein is CASSLPTAQETQYF. CDR3 nucleotide sequence: TGCGCCAGCAGCTTACCGACAGCCCAAGAGACCCAGTACTTC.

The chain combines TRBV30 with TRBJ2-2, with D maybe TRBD2 (6 bases). V shed 4 bases and J shed 4 bases, with 19 bases lying between them. Germline V gives CDR1 GTSNPN, CDR2 SVGIG (reference sequence). The CDR3 has 16 amino acids. The CDR3 sequence: CAWTHWGRGATGELFF. The CDR3 region has the DNA TGTGCCTGGACCCACTGGGGTCGCGGGGCCACCGGGGAGCTGTTTTTT. The full variable domain, completed using reference TRBV30 and TRBJ2-2, is SQTIHQWPATLVQPVGSPLSLECTVEGTSNPNLYWYRQAAGRGLQLLFYSVGIGQISSEVPQNLSASRPQDRQFILSSKKLLLSDSGFYLCAWTHWGRGATGELFFGEGSRLTVL.

V and J are TRBV2 and TRBJ2-7, with TRBD1 as a possible D gene (5 bases). The V and J ends lost 7 bases and 2 bases respectively, with 15 bases between them. The CDR3 contains 14 residues. Germline V gene data show CDR1 as SNHLY and CDR2 as FYNNEI. CDR3 sequence: CASMQREGAYEQYF. The CDR3 DNA follows: TGTGCCAGCATGCAGAGAGAAGGGGCCTACGAGCAGTACTTC. Supplemented by reference TRBV2 and TRBJ2-7, the full variable domain reads EPEVTQTPSHQVTQMGQEVILRCVPISNHLYFYWYRQILGQKVEFLVSFYNNEISEKSEIFDDQFSVERPDGSNFTLKIRSTKLEDSAMYFCASMQREGAYEQYFGPGTRLTVT.

J is TRBJ2-5 and V is TRBV19, with D unclear. The CDR3 runs to 11 residues. Germline V gives CDR1 LNHDA, CDR2 SQIVND (reference sequence). The V and J ends lost 4 bases and 2 bases respectively, with 2 bases between them. CDR3 protein: CASSTQETQYF. The CDR3 DNA follows: TGTGCCAGTAGTACTCAAGAGACCCAGTACTTC.

The V call is TRBV5-6, the J call TRBJ1-1; D unclear. V dropped 5 bases and J dropped 4 bases, with 15 bases sitting between them. The germline CDR1 and CDR2 sequences are SGHDT and YYEEEE. The CDR3 runs 14 residues. CDR3 bases: TGTGCCAGCAGTCATGCTTGGGGTTCCACTGAAGCTTTCTTT. It codes for CASSHAWGSTEAFF. Drawing the rest from reference TRBV5-6 and TRBJ1-1, the complete variable domain is DAGVTQSPTHLIKTRGQQVTLRCSPKSGHDTVSWYQQALGQGPQFIFQYYEEEERQRGNFPDRFSGHQFPNYSSELNVNALLLGDSALYLCASSHAWGSTEAFFGQGTRLTVV.

The V and J genes are TRBV4-1 and TRBJ1-2; maybe TRBD1 (5 bases). Germline CDR1 is MGHRA and CDR2 is YSYEKL. The CDR3 is made up of 14 amino acids. V was shortened by 3 bases and J by 8 bases, with 16 bases between the two germline ends. The CDR3 region is CASSQFRGLGGYTF. The DNA of the CDR3 is TGCGCCAGCAGCCAGTTCCGGGGCTTGGGGGGCTACACCTTC.